These T cell receptor beta chains were read from a single sample in a study of shared clonotypes between healthy human individuals. TCRdb keeps only in-frame clones here, not all; method: immunoSEQ multiplex PCR. Seen here are millions of clones, over 90% observed once, and the top ten hold about 0.39%. The source material was naive CD4+ T cells from PBMCs. The receptors shown here come from a young man in good health. Some clones in this sample may be carry-over from other donors' samples. Both conserved end residues are part of each CDR3. Fields, in order: clone size, J gene, D gene, V gene, CDR3 DNA, CDR3 protein. D genes are given only for firm matches. Size tells how often a clone was seen (once, few, many) or the class of an expanded clone, and some rows leave it out.

clone_size: NA; j_call: TRBJ1-2; d_call: TRBD1; v_call: TRBV18; cdr3_nt: TGTGCCAGCTCACCAGCGGGACAGGGCGACTATGGCTACACCTTC; cdr3_aa: CASSPAGQGDYGYTF
clone_size: NA; j_call: TRBJ2-7; d_call: NA; v_call: TRBV5-1; cdr3_nt: TGCGCCAGCAGCCCCCGGCAGGGAAGCTCCTACGAGCAGTACTTC; cdr3_aa: CASSPRQGSSYEQYF
clone_size: once; j_call: TRBJ2-2; d_call: TRBD2; v_call: TRBV7-3; cdr3_nt: TGTGCCAGCAGCGAGACTAGCGGGAGGTACGCCGGGGAGCTGTTTTTT; cdr3_aa: CASSETSGRYAGELFF
clone_size: NA; j_call: TRBJ1-2; d_call: NA; v_call: TRBV28; cdr3_nt: TGTGCCAGCAGTTTAAAAAGGACATCCTCTAACCTCCTCTTC; cdr3_aa: CASSLKRTSSNLLF
clone_size: NA; j_call: TRBJ2-3; d_call: NA; v_call: TRBV15; cdr3_nt: TGTGCCACCAGCAGGGTAAGGGCCCACACAGATACGCAGTATTTT; cdr3_aa: CATSRVRAHTDTQYF
clone_size: NA; j_call: TRBJ1-5; d_call: TRBD1; v_call: TRBV19; cdr3_nt: TGTGCCAGTCACGAGACAAGGACAGGCCGAGGGCAGCCCCAGCATTTT; cdr3_aa: CASHETRTGRGQPQHF
clone_size: once; j_call: TRBJ2-7; d_call: TRBD1; v_call: TRBV7-2; cdr3_nt: TGTGCCAGCAGCTACCGGACAGGGGGCGCCTACGAGCAGTACTTC; cdr3_aa: CASSYRTGGAYEQYF
clone_size: NA; j_call: TRBJ1-2; d_call: NA; v_call: TRBV28; cdr3_nt: TGTGCCAGCACTCCCGTTGACAGCCCCTATGGCTACACCTTC; cdr3_aa: CASTPVDSPYGYTF
clone_size: NA; j_call: TRBJ1-2; d_call: NA; v_call: TRBV2; cdr3_nt: TGTGCCAGCAGTGAGTGGGGGGGTACCACTAACTATGGCTACACCTTC; cdr3_aa: CASSEWGGTTNYGYTF
clone_size: NA; j_call: TRBJ1-1; d_call: NA; v_call: TRBV5-6; cdr3_nt: TGTGCCAGCAGCTTTTTACCATGGACGGAGGAGTACACTGAAGCTTTCTTT; cdr3_aa: CASSFLPWTEEYTEAFF
clone_size: few; j_call: TRBJ1-3; d_call: NA; v_call: TRBV4-3; cdr3_nt: TGCGCCAGCAGCCAAGATCTCCCGGCAGTAGGAAACACCATATATTTT; cdr3_aa: CASSQDLPAVGNTIYF
clone_size: NA; j_call: TRBJ2-5; d_call: NA; v_call: TRBV14; cdr3_nt: TGTGCCAGCAGCCATCTCCAGTTCCAAGAGACCCAGTACTTC; cdr3_aa: CASSHLQFQETQYF
clone_size: NA; j_call: TRBJ2-5; d_call: TRBD1; v_call: TRBV5-1; cdr3_nt: TGCGCCAGCAGCCTTCCGACAGGGACCCAAGAGACCCAGTACTTC; cdr3_aa: CASSLPTGTQETQYF
clone_size: NA; j_call: TRBJ2-7; d_call: TRBD2; v_call: TRBV5-1; cdr3_nt: TGCGCCAGCAGCCCGACCGGGACTAGCGGGAGCTACGAGCAGTACTTC; cdr3_aa: CASSPTGTSGSYEQYF
clone_size: once; j_call: TRBJ1-6; d_call: NA; v_call: TRBV5-4; cdr3_nt: TGTGCCAGCAGCATCATCGGGGTGGGAGTATCACCCCTCCACTTT; cdr3_aa: CASSIIGVGVSPLHF
clone_size: NA; j_call: TRBJ2-1; d_call: TRBD1; v_call: TRBV7-9; cdr3_nt: TGTGCCAGCATCGCTCCCGGTGCAGGGGGCTTGGGTCCCTACAATGAGCAGTTCTTC; cdr3_aa: CASIAPGAGGLGPYNEQFF
clone_size: NA; j_call: TRBJ2-3; d_call: TRBD2; v_call: TRBV4-1; cdr3_nt: TGCGCCAGCAGCCAAGCTAGGGTAGCGGGAGTCGTAGCGCAGTATTTT; cdr3_aa: CASSQARVAGVVAQYF
clone_size: NA; j_call: TRBJ2-7; d_call: NA; v_call: TRBV29-1; cdr3_nt: TGCAGCGTTGGGGTCGACGAGCAGTACTTC; cdr3_aa: CSVGVDEQYF
clone_size: NA; j_call: TRBJ2-7; d_call: NA; v_call: TRBV5-1; cdr3_nt: TGCGCCAGCAGCCCCCTTGGACGCAAGGGCTCCTACGAGCAGTACTTC; cdr3_aa: CASSPLGRKGSYEQYF
clone_size: NA; j_call: TRBJ1-1; d_call: TRBD1; v_call: TRBV4-1; cdr3_nt: TGCGCCAGCAGCAAACCAACAGGGGGGAACACTGAAGCTTTCTTT; cdr3_aa: CASSKPTGGNTEAFF
clone_size: NA; j_call: TRBJ2-7; d_call: NA; v_call: TRBV29-1; cdr3_nt: TGCAGCGCCGAGGGGGGAGTATCCTACGAGCAGTACTTC; cdr3_aa: CSAEGGVSYEQYF
clone_size: NA; j_call: TRBJ1-5; d_call: TRBD1; v_call: TRBV6-1; cdr3_nt: TGTGCCAGCAGGACAGGGGAGGGATGGCAGCCCCAGCATTTT; cdr3_aa: CASRTGEGWQPQHF
clone_size: NA; j_call: TRBJ1-5; d_call: NA; v_call: TRBV5-4; cdr3_nt: TGTGCCAGCAGCTTCTTCGGAGAAGGGCCCCAGCATTTT; cdr3_aa: CASSFFGEGPQHF
clone_size: NA; j_call: TRBJ2-2; d_call: TRBD1; v_call: TRBV4-3; cdr3_nt: TGCGCCAGCAGCCATCGCACAGGGGCTCACGGGGAGCTGTTTTTT; cdr3_aa: CASSHRTGAHGELFF
clone_size: NA; j_call: TRBJ1-3; d_call: NA; v_call: TRBV5-6; cdr3_nt: TGTGCCAGCAGCTTGAGGGCTACCAGAAACACCATATATTTT; cdr3_aa: CASSLRATRNTIYF
clone_size: NA; j_call: TRBJ2-3; d_call: TRBD2; v_call: TRBV5-1; cdr3_nt: TGCGCCAGCAGCTTTGACGGGAGGTCAGATACGCAGTATTTT; cdr3_aa: CASSFDGRSDTQYF
clone_size: once; j_call: TRBJ2-6; d_call: TRBD1; v_call: TRBV5-8; cdr3_nt: TGTGCCAGCAGACCTTACGGACAGGTCCAAGCCAACGTCCTGACTTTC; cdr3_aa: CASRPYGQVQANVLTF
clone_size: NA; j_call: TRBJ2-2; d_call: TRBD1; v_call: TRBV11-3; cdr3_nt: TGTGCCAGCAGCTCCACCCGGACAGGGAACACCGGGGAGCTGTTTTTT; cdr3_aa: CASSSTRTGNTGELFF
clone_size: NA; j_call: TRBJ2-7; d_call: NA; v_call: TRBV27; cdr3_nt: TGTGCCAGCAGCCTTACCTTGACGCAGGTCTACGAGCAGTACTTC; cdr3_aa: CASSLTLTQVYEQYF
clone_size: NA; j_call: TRBJ1-1; d_call: NA; v_call: TRBV19; cdr3_nt: TGTGCCAGTAAGAATGGGTGGAACACTGAAGCTTTCTTT; cdr3_aa: CASKNGWNTEAFF
clone_size: NA; j_call: TRBJ1-2; d_call: NA; v_call: TRBV5-1; cdr3_nt: TGCGCCAGCAGCTTGGTATGGGACGAGACGGGTGGCTACACCTTC; cdr3_aa: CASSLVWDETGGYTF
clone_size: NA; j_call: TRBJ2-7; d_call: TRBD1; v_call: TRBV6-6; cdr3_nt: TGTGCCAGCAGGCTACAAGGGACAGAGTCCTACGAGCAGTACTTC; cdr3_aa: CASRLQGTESYEQYF
clone_size: NA; j_call: TRBJ2-7; d_call: TRBD2; v_call: TRBV7-3; cdr3_nt: TGTGCCAGCAGCCCGGGACTAGCGAAGGACGAGCAGTACTTC; cdr3_aa: CASSPGLAKDEQYF
clone_size: NA; j_call: TRBJ2-3; d_call: NA; v_call: TRBV5-4; cdr3_nt: TGTGCCAGCAGCTTGGGTTGGGCGGTCTCTTCCACAGATACGCAGTATTTT; cdr3_aa: CASSLGWAVSSTDTQYF
clone_size: few; j_call: TRBJ1-1; d_call: NA; v_call: TRBV6-5; cdr3_nt: TGTGCCAGCAGCTATACCCGGCTGAACACTGAAGCTTTCTTT; cdr3_aa: CASSYTRLNTEAFF
clone_size: NA; j_call: TRBJ2-7; d_call: NA; v_call: TRBV5-4; cdr3_nt: TGTGCCAGCAGCTTGGGAAGGCCGCGCGGGATCTACGAGCAGTACTTC; cdr3_aa: CASSLGRPRGIYEQYF
clone_size: once; j_call: TRBJ1-4; d_call: TRBD1; v_call: TRBV30; cdr3_nt: TGTGCCTGGAGTTTCCTCAGGACAGGCAATGAAAAACTGTTTTTT; cdr3_aa: CAWSFLRTGNEKLFF
clone_size: NA; j_call: TRBJ2-2; d_call: NA; v_call: TRBV6-5; cdr3_nt: TGTGCCAGCAGTACATGGGCGAACACCGGGGAGCTGTTTTTT; cdr3_aa: CASSTWANTGELFF
clone_size: NA; j_call: TRBJ2-1; d_call: TRBD1; v_call: TRBV6-4; cdr3_nt: TGTGCCAGCAGTGACTATCAGGGGGCGTACAATGAGCAGTTCTTC; cdr3_aa: CASSDYQGAYNEQFF
clone_size: NA; j_call: TRBJ1-2; d_call: NA; v_call: TRBV25-1; cdr3_nt: TGTGCCAGCAGTGCCTCAGGGAGTGTTGGCTACACCTTC; cdr3_aa: CASSASGSVGYTF
clone_size: NA; j_call: TRBJ1-4; d_call: NA; v_call: TRBV10-3; cdr3_nt: TGTGCCATCAGTGATAGGGGACGGCATAATGAAAAACTGTTTTTT; cdr3_aa: CAISDRGRHNEKLFF
clone_size: NA; j_call: TRBJ2-5; d_call: TRBD1; v_call: TRBV5-1; cdr3_nt: TGCGCCAGCAGGGTAATGGGACAGGGGGGAGAGACCCAGTACTTC; cdr3_aa: CASRVMGQGGETQYF
clone_size: NA; j_call: TRBJ2-3; d_call: TRBD2; v_call: TRBV10-3; cdr3_nt: TGTGCCATCACTAGCGGCGTTGCAGATACGCAGTATTTT; cdr3_aa: CAITSGVADTQYF
clone_size: NA; j_call: TRBJ2-7; d_call: NA; v_call: TRBV28; cdr3_nt: TGTGCCAGCAGCTACCCTCGGGACGGTAGCTCCTACGAGCAGTACTTC; cdr3_aa: CASSYPRDGSSYEQYF
clone_size: once; j_call: TRBJ2-2; d_call: NA; v_call: TRBV28; cdr3_nt: TGTGCCAGCAGTAGGGGATCCGCGGGGTTCACCGGGGAGCTGTTTTTT; cdr3_aa: CASSRGSAGFTGELFF
clone_size: NA; j_call: TRBJ2-3; d_call: NA; v_call: TRBV5-3; cdr3_nt: TGTGCCAGCTCAGATTATAAAGGGATCACAGATACGCAGTATTTT; cdr3_aa: CASSDYKGITDTQYF
clone_size: NA; j_call: TRBJ1-4; d_call: TRBD1; v_call: TRBV4-1; cdr3_nt: TGCGCCAGCAGCCAACCTTCCGGGGACAGTGATCGCTTGAATGAAAAACTGTTTTTT; cdr3_aa: CASSQPSGDSDRLNEKLFF
clone_size: NA; j_call: TRBJ2-3; d_call: TRBD2; v_call: TRBV18; cdr3_nt: TGTGCCAGCTCACCACCGAGTAGCGGGAGGGCCACAGATACGCAGTATTTT; cdr3_aa: CASSPPSSGRATDTQYF
clone_size: once; j_call: TRBJ1-1; d_call: TRBD1; v_call: TRBV29-1; cdr3_nt: TGCAGCGTTGAAGATCGGCTCTCAACAGGGGGCAAGGCTGAAGCTTTCTTT; cdr3_aa: CSVEDRLSTGGKAEAFF
clone_size: NA; j_call: TRBJ1-1; d_call: NA; v_call: TRBV19; cdr3_nt: TGTGCCAGTAGTGCAGACCTAATATTTGAAGCTTTCTTT; cdr3_aa: CASSADLIFEAFF
clone_size: NA; j_call: TRBJ1-4; d_call: NA; v_call: TRBV29-1; cdr3_nt: TGCAGCGTTGGGTCGTTGGGGACTAATGAAAAACTGTTTTTT; cdr3_aa: CSVGSLGTNEKLFF
clone_size: NA; j_call: TRBJ2-5; d_call: NA; v_call: TRBV5-6; cdr3_nt: TGTGCCAGCAGCTTGGGCATAGCGCTGGAGACCCAGTACTTC; cdr3_aa: CASSLGIALETQYF